A selection of T cell receptor beta chains follows, all from one sample in a study of cytomegalovirus exposure and HLA in healthy donors. Method: immunoSEQ multiplex PCR; TCRdb's copy keeps in-frame clones and lacks some. The data hold 200,000 to 250,000 clones, with 77% observed a single time. What was sequenced was PBMCs. The receptors stem from a woman aged 60-75 years in good health and CMV-seropositive. Both conserved end residues are part of each CDR3. The D gene is left open where the match is weak. Clone size appears in some rows only: once, few, many, or a class for an expanded clone.

D	J	V	size	length	DNA	CDR3
-	TRBJ2-1	TRBV11-2	-	14	TGTGCCAGCAGCCAATCGCGCGGGAATAATGAGCAGTTCTTC	CASSQSRGNNEQFF
-	TRBJ1-3	TRBV7-2	-	17	TGTGCCAGCAGCTTATTTGCCGAAGCCATTGCTGGAAACACCATATATTTT	CASSLFAEAIAGNTIYF
-	TRBJ2-3	TRBV2	-	15	TGTGCCAGCGCCAGGGGGACTAGAGGCACAGATACGCAGTATTTT	CASARGTRGTDTQYF
TRBD2	TRBJ2-1	TRBV11-2	-	14	TGTGCCAGCAGCTTATTGAGCGGGGAGATTGGGCAGTTCTTC	CASSLLSGEIGQFF
-	TRBJ1-5	TRBV6-4	-	12	TGTGCCAGAGGAGGGAAGGGGCAGCCCCAGCATTTT	CARGGKGQPQHF
-	TRBJ1-3	TRBV30	-	12	TGTGCCTGGAGTGCTTCTGGAAACACCATATATTTT	CAWSASGNTIYF
TRBD1	TRBJ2-7	TRBV28	-	16	TGTGCCAGCAGCGCTCCGGGGACAGGTACTTCCTACGAGCAGTACTTC	CASSAPGTGTSYEQYF
TRBD1	TRBJ2-3	TRBV7-9	-	15	TGTGCCAGCAGCTTAGGCACAGGGGGGCGCGATACGCAGTATTTT	CASSLGTGGRDTQYF
TRBD2	TRBJ2-1	TRBV30	-	13	TGTGCCCGGACGCTAGCGGGGGGCAATGAGCAGTTCTTC	CARTLAGGNEQFF
TRBD2	TRBJ2-2	TRBV7-2	-	16	TGTGCCAGCAGCCCGACTAGCGGGGCCGGGGCCGGGGAGCTGTTTTTT	CASSPTSGAGAGELFF
-	TRBJ2-3	TRBV7-9	-	15	TGTGCCAGCAGCTTAGAGGGGGACAGCACAGATACGCAGTATTTT	CASSLEGDSTDTQYF
-	TRBJ2-7	TRBV27	-	13	TGTGCCAGCAGTTCCAGGGGAACCTACGAGCAGTACTTC	CASSSRGTYEQYF
TRBD2	TRBJ2-3	TRBV7-3	once	14	TGTGCCAGCAGCTATAGCGGGAGCACAGATACGCAGTATTTT	CASSYSGSTDTQYF